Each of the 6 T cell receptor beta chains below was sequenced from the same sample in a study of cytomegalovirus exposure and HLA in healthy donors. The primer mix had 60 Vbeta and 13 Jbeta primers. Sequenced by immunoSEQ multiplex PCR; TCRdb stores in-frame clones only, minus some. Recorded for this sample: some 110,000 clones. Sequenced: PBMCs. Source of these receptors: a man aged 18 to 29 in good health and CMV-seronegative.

CDR3 DNA: TGTGCCAGCAGATTGGGGGGGCAGAGCAATCAGCCCCAGCATTTT. Translated, it gives CASRLGGQSNQPQHF. The V call is TRBV7-8, the J call TRBJ1-5; possibly TRBD1 for D (6 bases). This CDR3 is 15 amino acids long. Germline values: CDR1 SGHVS, CDR2 FQNEAQ. The V end was cut by 6 bases, the J end by 1 base, with 13 bases between.

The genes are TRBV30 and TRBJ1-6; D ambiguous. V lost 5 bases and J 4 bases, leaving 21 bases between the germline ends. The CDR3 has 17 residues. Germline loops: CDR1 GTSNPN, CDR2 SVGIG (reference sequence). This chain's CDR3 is CAWGRSRISVYNSPLHF. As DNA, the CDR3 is TGTGCCTGGGGTCGGTCGAGGATCTCGGTGTATAATTCACCCCTCCACTTT.

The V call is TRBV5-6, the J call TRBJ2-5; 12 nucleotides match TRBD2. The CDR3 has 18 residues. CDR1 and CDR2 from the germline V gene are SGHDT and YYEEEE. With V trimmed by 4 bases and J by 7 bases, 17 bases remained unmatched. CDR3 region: CASSLASGGAYFAGTQYF. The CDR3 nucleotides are TGTGCCAGCAGCCTTGCTAGCGGGGGGGCTTATTTCGCGGGGACCCAGTACTTC.

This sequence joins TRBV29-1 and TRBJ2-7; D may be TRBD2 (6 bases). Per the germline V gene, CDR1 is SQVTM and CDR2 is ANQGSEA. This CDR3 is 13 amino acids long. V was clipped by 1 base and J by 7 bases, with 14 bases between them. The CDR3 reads CSVEGLRGGEQYF. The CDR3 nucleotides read TGCAGCGTTGAAGGACTACGAGGAGGGGAGCAGTACTTC.

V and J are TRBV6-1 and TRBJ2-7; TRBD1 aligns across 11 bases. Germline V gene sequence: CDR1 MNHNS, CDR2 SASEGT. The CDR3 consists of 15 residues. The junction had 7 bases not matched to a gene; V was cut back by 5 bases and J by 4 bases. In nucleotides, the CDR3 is TGTGCCAGCAGTACCACCGGGACAGGGGGGTACGAGCAGTACTTC. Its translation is CASSTTGTGGYEQYF.

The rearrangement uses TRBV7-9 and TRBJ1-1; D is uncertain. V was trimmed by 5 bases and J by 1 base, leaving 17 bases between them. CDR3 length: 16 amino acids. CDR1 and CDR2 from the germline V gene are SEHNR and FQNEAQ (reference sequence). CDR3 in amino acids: CASSLPLPGPNTEAFF. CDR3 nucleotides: TGTGCCAGCAGCCTACCCCTACCAGGTCCGAACACTGAAGCTTTCTTT. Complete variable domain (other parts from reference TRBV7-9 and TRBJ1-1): DTGVSQNPRHKITKRGQNVTFRCDPISEHNRLYWYRQTLGQGPEFLTYFQNEAQLEKSRLLSDRFSAERPKGSFSTLEIQRTEQGDSAMYLCASSLPLPGPNTEAFFGQGTRLTVV.